The T cell receptor beta chain under discussion was sequenced for a study of regulatory T cells in long-lasting Graves disease. Arm-PCR of CDR3 regions and iRepertoire HTBI primers were the basis on which TCR beta libraries were built. Each CDR3 protein gets one entry after TCRdb re-called the multiplex PCR reads with MiXCR. The repertoire holds about 470,000 distinct CDR3 sequences, with about 16% as singletons. This clonotype was seen ten or more times. The target antigen is unknown. V lost 5 bases, J lost 0 bases, and 4 bases lay in between. From germline, CDR1 is SGHAT and CDR2 FQNNGV. CDR3 size: 12 residues. Study-wide results and limits: Thyroid tissue was not studied; only peripheral blood was.

Time point of the sample: newly diagnosed GD, antithyroid drugs for less than 3 months. The TCR library used RNA extracted from PBMCs. The patients were enrolled through endocrinology in Xi'an, China. A further study also used this sample, focusing on T cells in Graves' hyperthyroidism and ophthalmopathy. That work contributes: The HTBI primer set served for first-round RT-PCR of the TCR CDR3.

The clonotype was recovered from a man between 35 and 55 years old with Graves disease. The specimen was peripheral blood mononuclear cells (PBMCs), collected at new diagnosis, from a patient treated with antithyroid drugs. The chain combines TRBV11-2 with TRBJ2-5, with unresolved D. In nucleotides, the CDR3 is TGTGCCAGCAGCGAGGACCAAGAGACCCAGTACTTC. Residues: CASSEDQETQYF.